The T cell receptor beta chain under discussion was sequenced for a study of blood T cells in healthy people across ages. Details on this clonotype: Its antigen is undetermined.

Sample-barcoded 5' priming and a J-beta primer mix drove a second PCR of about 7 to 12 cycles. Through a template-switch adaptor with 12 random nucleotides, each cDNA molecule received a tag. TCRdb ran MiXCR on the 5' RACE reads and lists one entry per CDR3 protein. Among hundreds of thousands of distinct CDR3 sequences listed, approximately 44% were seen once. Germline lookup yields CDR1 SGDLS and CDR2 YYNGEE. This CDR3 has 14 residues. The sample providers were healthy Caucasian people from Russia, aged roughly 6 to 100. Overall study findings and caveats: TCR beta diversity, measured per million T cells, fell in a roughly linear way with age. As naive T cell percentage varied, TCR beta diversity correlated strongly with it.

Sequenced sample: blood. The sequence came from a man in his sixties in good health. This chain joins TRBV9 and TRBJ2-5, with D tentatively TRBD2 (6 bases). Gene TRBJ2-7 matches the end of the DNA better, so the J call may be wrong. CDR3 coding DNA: TGTGCCAGCAGCTCCAGGAGGGCTGGCTACGAGCAGTACTTC. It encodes CASSSRRAGYEQYF.